The rows below give T cell receptor beta chains drawn from one sample of a study of blood T cell repertoires in COVID-19. Profiled with immunoSEQ multiplex PCR; TCRdb holds only in-frame clones, not every one. The sample holds 110,000 or so clones, 80% to 90% seen once. Sequences were obtained from peripheral blood. The receptors come from a woman of 80 years or more with active or convalescent COVID-19. Both conserved end residues are part of each CDR3. The order of the fields is V gene, J gene, CDR3 length, CDR3 protein.

TRBV27	TRBJ2-3	15	CASSRQGASTDTQYF
TRBV3-1/TRBV3-2	TRBJ2-2	15	CASSQDGVRTGELFF
TRBV23-1	TRBJ2-5	15	CASSLGRGSQETQYF
TRBV7-9	TRBJ2-1	14	CASSLERGHNEQFF
TRBV29-1	TRBJ1-2	13	CSVEPTGDGGYTF
TRBV28	TRBJ2-5	14	CASNKGQGQETQYF
TRBV7-8	TRBJ1-4	14	CASSLEGWGGELFF
TRBV28	TRBJ2-5	13	CASSRLVGETQYF
TRBV5-4	TRBJ2-7	16	CASSLGGQGGSYEQYF
TRBV14	TRBJ2-5	13	CASSQVQKETQYF
TRBV11-2	TRBJ2-1	13	CATTALREGEQFF
TRBV7-2	TRBJ1-4	16	CASSLLSGATNEKLFF
TRBV5-8	TRBJ1-6	15	CAGSEPGGYNSPLHF
TRBV7-2	TRBJ1-4	16	CASSLDRDTTNEKLFF
TRBV15	TRBJ1-5	15	CATSRDVSLGQPQHF
TRBV5-1	TRBJ2-3	15	CASSPRTISEDTQYF
TRBV5-6	TRBJ2-7	13	CASSSQGSYEQYF
TRBV24-1	TRBJ2-3	13	CATSEHPGQGSYF
TRBV9	TRBJ2-7	14	CASSVAGGTYEQYF
TRBV7-9	TRBJ1-3	15	CASSLVQDPGNTIYF
TRBV25-1	TRBJ1-2	12	CASSESWRGYTF
TRBV10-3	TRBJ2-2	15	CAISEGPGNTGELFF
TRBV29-1	TRBJ2-7	13	CSVAPGQGYEQYF
TRBV28	TRBJ1-4	15	CASRGVRGANEKLFF
TRBV2	TRBJ2-2	13	CASSGTGAGELFF
TRBV19	TRBJ1-3	15	CASSMRTDSGNTIYF
TRBV5-1	TRBJ1-5	14	CASSLEGRGQPQHF
TRBV20-1	TRBJ1-4	15	CSASNRDRGREKLFF
TRBV4-1	TRBJ2-2	20	CASSQPGLAGGPQNTGELFF
TRBV9	TRBJ2-7	15	CASSVGGTSFYEQYF
TRBV6-5	TRBJ2-2	14	CAVHRGENTGELFF
TRBV5-4	TRBJ2-7	13	CASSFQERYEQYF
TRBV6-5	TRBJ2-7	15	CATQAGGQGAGEQYF
TRBV11-3	TRBJ2-7	13	CASSLRGRGEQYF
TRBV5-4	TRBJ2-7	15	CASSMTGPIVHEQYF
TRBV5-1	TRBJ2-5	16	CASSLGGTSGWQTQYF
TRBV2	TRBJ1-1	16	CASILTGGSSNTEAFF
TRBV3-1/TRBV3-2	TRBJ2-7	16	CASSQGRAGVLNEQYF
TRBV20-1	TRBJ1-2	15	CSASFRQGLDYGYTF
TRBV5-4	TRBJ2-7	13	CASSRTGTYEQYF
TRBV4-1	TRBJ2-7	14	CASRPGQGASEQYF